The text below deals with one TCR beta chain. The specificity of this receptor is unknown. Base qualities are not at hand, and no much larger clone is one base apart. The receptor library was made with the immunoSEQ multiplex PCR assay. For the multiplex PCR, a mixture combining 60 forward primers for TCR Vbeta segments and 13 reverse primers for TCR Jbeta segments was used. Amplification of the CDR3 region of rearranged TCR beta genes was performed with a multiplex PCR assay on genomic DNA. On the Illumina HiSeq System, the amplified TCR beta libraries were sequenced as 87-base-pair reads. The authors' analysis ran thus. Across the roughly 670 repertoires, a later analysis counted roughly 84 million unique TCR beta chains, about 10 million of which were shared by at least two donors. Raw reads were error-corrected and collapsed into unique sequences by a nearest-neighbor algorithm in which closely related sequences were merged to remove PCR and sequencing errors. V, D and J gene segments were assigned by aligning CDR3 sequences to IMGT reference sequences. For a sequence to be retained, a match of at least six nucleotides was required to both a V gene segment and a J gene segment. A rearrangement was called productive if the CDR3 had no stop codons and remained in frame with V and J, and every other rearrangement was called non-productive. CDR3 was defined by IMGT convention, running from the second conserved V-encoded cysteine to the conserved J-encoded phenylalanine. Sequences without an unambiguous match to a single V gene segment were excluded from the earlier analysis of 587 of the donors. In an earlier analysis of some 590 of the donors, a V segment was called functional when productive rearrangements were above 56.7%, and segregating when the standard deviation between donors exceeded 5%. A statistical classification framework was built to diagnose cytomegalovirus status from the catalog of TCR beta chain sequences. In a later analysis, V and J genes were assigned by comparing TCR nucleotide sequences against IMGT/GENE-DB human TR gene sequences. In a later analysis, CDR3 sequences and most-parsimonious VDJ recombination scenarios were assigned using the TCRdist pipeline. In a later analysis, each TCR beta chain was defined by its CDR3 amino acid sequence together with its V-gene family, and reads without a unique V-gene family were excluded. A later analysis removed 592 highly shared, low-generation-probability nucleotide sequences to deal with suspected cross-contamination and a sequencing artifact. A later analysis calculated a clonal expansion index for each public chain from normalized within-repertoire ranks of inferred template counts. A later analysis computed generation probabilities with a VDJ recombination model fitted to out-of-frame rearrangements, and checked the results against IGoR. In a later analysis, hypergeometric tests were used to score TCR-TCR, TCR-HLA and TCR-CMV co-occurrence, with a repertoire-size bias correction applied to TCR pairs. In a later analysis, false discovery rates were estimated by permuting HLA or CMV assignments 20 times. In a later analysis, co-occurring TCRs were grouped using DBSCAN, and TCRdist sequence similarity was added for clustering within HLA-allele-positive subsets. Repertoires with fewer than 30,000 or more than 120,000 public chains, plus five repertoires with anomalous nucleotide sharing, were excluded from co-occurrence clustering. TCRdb retrieved this table from immuneACCESS and kept in-frame rearrangements only. Not all clones are present; in checked studies, unresolved V genes account for under half, and no reason is known for the remainder. D and trimming come from the DNA, and the V and J calls and clone size come from that table. In all, the sample holds about 160,000 clones, and roughly 80% of those were seen once. The ten biggest clones cover roughly 3.7% of the sample.

The cohort was made up of hundreds of healthy bone marrow donors. At the time of sampling, all cohort members were nominally healthy, though unrecorded immune exposures were likely present. The donor was CMV seropositive and was included in the group of 250 to 350 seropositive cohort members. A peripheral blood sample was provided by each donor, and peripheral blood mononuclear cells were used for TCR beta sequencing. Genomic DNA extraction from the blood cell samples was performed with the Qiagen DNeasy Blood Extraction Kit. The sample is drawn from a study of cytomegalovirus exposure and HLA in healthy donors (dated by TCRdb to between 2016 and 2019). For context, the study as a whole: An earlier analysis of several hundred of the donors reported more than 250 Gb of sequence data and 100 million to 140 million unique TCR beta sequences from roughly 200 million T cells. Of the approximately 400 genotyped donors, about 84% fell in the genetic ancestry cluster associated with self-reported Caucasian donors. An early release that covered roughly 600 HLA-typed donors contained about 290 gigabases of sequencing data and around 80 million unique TCR sequences. In an earlier analysis of roughly 540 of the donors, high-throughput TCR beta sequencing was used to judge whether each TCR beta V gene segment behaved as functional or pseudogenic. The later analysis used no new phenotypic data to find candidate immune exposures, relying instead on TCR beta sequences and their occurrence across donors. On average, over 200,000 unique TCR beta nucleotide sequences were sequenced per donor among 350 to 400 genotyped donors of the cohort, with around 19% of those sequences being non-productive. Because of strong linkage in the cohort, a few DR-DQ haplotypes were treated as single units for association and clustering. Donor age, sex, ethnicity and CMV serostatus were compiled alongside the repertoire data. The study profiled the T cell repertoires of 500 to 800 subjects by immunosequencing and related them to cytomegalovirus serostatus. Typing coverage differed by locus: A, B, C, DRB1 and DQB1 were typed in about 620-640 donors, DQA1 in around 500, DPA1 in approximately 610, and DPB1 in approximately 450. HLA typing included class I and class II loci at four-digit resolution. A later analysis re-examined previously published TCR beta repertoires from roughly 720 donors and added high-resolution HLA genotyping to investigate patterns of TCR occurrence. Besides the first cohort of 500 to 700 subjects, a separate validation cohort made up of 120 different subjects was used. To predict cytomegalovirus infection status, the study combined high-throughput TCR immunosequencing, statistical association of individual TCRs with disease status, and machine learning. The study aimed to test whether cataloging public T cell receptors could reveal signatures of past pathogen exposure. All discovery cohort repertoires had been generated on a single sequencing platform. A later genetic analysis took genome-wide SNP genotypes for about 55% of the 666 donors and used that subset as a discovery cohort. Points the paper makes about the study in general: In vitro tests confirmed that a few of the cytomegalovirus-associated TCR beta chains recognize cytomegalovirus antigens. In both the original and validation cohorts, the classifier was reported to diagnose cytomegalovirus status with high specificity and sensitivity. In the study, about 150 TCR beta chains were listed as associated with cytomegalovirus. In a later analysis, most CMV-associated TCR beta chains were found to appear HLA-restricted, with HLA associations seemingly driven largely by CMV exposure. The only immune exposure information available for the cohort was CMV serostatus. Because HLA typing was unavailable for some donors at each locus, only the typed subset was used in association tests. The authors suggested that the approach could potentially be generalized to other disease states and immunological phenotypes. A group of highly shared sequence variants was considered likely to be a technical artifact of the sequencing pipeline. A further reported finding was that TCR beta sequences accurately predicted the HLA-A and HLA-B alleles for most subjects in the first cohort. According to a later analysis, TCR association rates differed among HLA loci, with DRB1 alleles showing the most associated TCRs and HLA-C alleles showing the fewest. Because counts were too low, roughly 18 rarely observed V segments, including chromosome 9 orphons, were left out of the earlier analysis of a few hundred of the donors. In an earlier analysis of 500 to 650 of the donors, most TCR beta V segments appeared in productive rearrangements about 87% or about 30% of the time, broadly matching IMGT annotations. Assigning TCR associations to individual alleles was difficult when HLA alleles, especially DR and DQ, strongly co-occurred. Several of the top co-occurrence clusters appeared to be linked to parvovirus B19, influenza, CMV and Epstein-Barr virus, according to a later analysis. Most TCR sequences were observed very rarely across donors, whereas some public TCRs were present in many individuals. An association between a missense DCLRE1C variant and V-gene and J-gene trimming of TCR beta chains was found in a later genetic analysis and replicated in an independent cohort. A later analysis found that HLA-associated TCR beta chains were more clonally expanded and had lower generation probabilities than equally common non-associated chains. A later analysis associated about 17,000 TCR beta sequences with specific HLA alleles at a false discovery rate of 0.05. This cohort had only TCR beta chains sequenced, and the lack of alpha or paired-chain data limited which features could be detected. In a later genetic analysis, fewer N-insertions in productive TCRs were reported among donors in an Asian-associated ancestry cluster than the roughly 700-donor mean. The presence/absence analyses assumed that sequencing depth was roughly uniform across donors, and that assumption may not be true. Correlated functional status among segregating V segments might be attributable to linkage disequilibrium, but an unknown experimental factor could not be ruled out.

Sequencing was performed on PBMCs. The receptor was isolated from a young man in good health and CMV-seropositive.

CDR3 sequence: CASGPVAGGSYEQYF. The DNA reads TGTGCCAGCGGTCCGGTTGCGGGTGGGTCCTACGAGCAGTACTTC. This receptor chain uses TRBV11-2 and TRBJ2-7, with TRBD2 tentatively as D gene (5 bases match). The CDR3 numbers 15 residues from cysteine through phenylalanine. The retained sequence is limited to the CDR3, 45 bases, with the frame set at the first base. CDR1 and CDR2, per the germline V gene, are SGHAT and FQNNGV. V is shortened by 8 bases, J by 1 base, and the region joining them spans 18 bases.